One TCR beta chain is described in this entry. An amount of RNA that ranged from roughly 0.45 to 1 ug was reverse transcribed with random hexamers. A multiplex approach, immunoSEQ multiplex PCR, amplified TCR beta CDR3 across 54 Vbeta and 13 Jbeta. TCRdb analysed the immunoSEQ multiplex PCR reads with MiXCR anew, one entry per CDR3 protein. The table lists about 120,000 distinct CDR3 sequences, 80% to 95% of them singletons. Trimming removed 6 bases from V and 0 bases from J; junction bases left unmatched: 6. The CDR3 sequence is 17 residues long. This specimen belongs to a study of CD8 T cells in Susac syndrome.

The sample comprised CD4+ T cells from PBMCs. The TCR was taken from a human donor in good health. The genes are TRBV12-3 or TRBV12-4 and TRBJ2-1; 12 bases fit TRBD2. This chain's CDR3 is CASSGLAGYGSYNEQFF. CDR3 sequence (DNA): TGTGCCAGCAGCGGACTAGCGGGATACGGCTCCTACAATGAGCAGTTCTTC.